A selection of T cell receptor beta chains follows, all from one sample in a study of T cell responses to AZD1222 COVID-19 vaccine. The table came from immunoSEQ multiplex PCR; TCRdb's copy has only in-frame clones and leaves some out. The sample has around 180,000 clones; over 70% are singletons. The input for sequencing was peripheral blood, taken on day 0 of MenACWY control vaccination. Every receptor here comes from an adult in good health. Each CDR3 is given with its conserved first and last residue. A D gene is named only where the DNA matches it firmly. Clone size appears in some rows only: once, few, many, or a class for an expanded clone.

TRBJ2-1 | TRBV3-1/TRBV3-2 | 15 | NA | NA | TGTGCCAGCAGCCAACCCATCTCGTCCTACAATGAGCAGTTCTTC | CASSQPISSYNEQFF
TRBJ1-2 | TRBV6-5 | 13 | NA | NA | TGTGCCAGCAGCCCCGCAGCGGTCTATGGCTACACCTTC | CASSPAAVYGYTF
TRBJ1-2 | TRBV28 | 15 | NA | NA | TGTGCCAGCAGTTTATGGGGGCAGGGTGAGAGTGGCTACACCTTC | CASSLWGQGESGYTF
TRBJ1-6 | TRBV25-1 | 18 | TRBD1 | NA | TGTGCCAGCAGTGAATATGGGCAGACAGGGGGCAAGAATTCACCCCTCCACTTT | CASSEYGQTGGKNSPLHF
TRBJ2-1 | TRBV7-9 | 13 | NA | NA | TGTGCCAGCAGCTTAGCGACAGGTAATGAGCAGTTCTTC | CASSLATGNEQFF
TRBJ1-6 | TRBV28 | 17 | TRBD1 | NA | TGTGCCAGCAGTCCTTCGGGACAGGGGCGGGATAATTCACCCCTCCACTTT | CASSPSGQGRDNSPLHF
TRBJ2-7 | TRBV5-4 | 16 | TRBD2 | NA | TGTGCCAGCAGCTTGGGGTCTAGCGGTTTCTCCTACGAGCAGTACTTC | CASSLGSSGFSYEQYF
TRBJ2-3 | TRBV7-3 | 14 | NA | NA | TGTGCCAGCAGTCCAGGAGGGGAAAGAGATACGCAGTATTTT | CASSPGGERDTQYF
TRBJ1-2 | TRBV19 | 16 | NA | NA | TGTGCCAGTAGTATAGATGTTTTCGCGAACTACTATGGCTACACCTTC | CASSIDVFANYYGYTF
TRBJ1-6 | TRBV7-8 | 14 | NA | NA | TGTGCCAGCAGCCCTCGACTGCCAAATTCACCCCTCCACTTT | CASSPRLPNSPLHF
TRBJ1-3 | TRBV9 | 15 | NA | NA | TGTGCCAGCAGCGTAGAGGCAGTCTCTGGAAACACCATATATTTT | CASSVEAVSGNTIYF
TRBJ2-3 | TRBV7-2 | 14 | NA | once | TGTGCCAGCAGCTTACAGCGGAGCACAGATACGCAGTATTTT | CASSLQRSTDTQYF
TRBJ1-6 | TRBV9 | 12 | TRBD1 | NA | TGTGCCAGCAGCGTAAAGGGGACAGACCTCCACTTT | CASSVKGTDLHF
TRBJ2-7 | TRBV28 | 14 | NA | once | TGTGCCAGCAGTTTCAGTGGGAGCGGATACGAGCAGTACTTC | CASSFSGSGYEQYF
TRBJ1-3 | TRBV5-1 | 14 | NA | NA | TGCGCCAGCAGCCCAGGAGGGACTGGAAACACCATATATTTT | CASSPGGTGNTIYF
TRBJ1-2 | TRBV18 | 14 | TRBD1 | NA | TGTGCCAGCTCACCGTTGGGACAGAACTATGGCTACACCTTC | CASSPLGQNYGYTF
TRBJ2-1 | TRBV4-3 | 15 | NA | NA | TGCGCCAGCAGCCAAGATGAGGCAGGGTACAATGAGCAGTTCTTC | CASSQDEAGYNEQFF
TRBJ2-3 | TRBV5-4 | 14 | NA | NA | TGTGCCAGCAGCTTGGGGCGTAGCAGGGATACGCAGTATTTT | CASSLGRSRDTQYF
TRBJ2-2 | TRBV15 | 16 | TRBD2 | NA | TGTGCCACCAGCGGGGAGCGGGGGGGCTTGGTCGGGGAGCTGTTTTTT | CATSGERGGLVGELFF
TRBJ2-7 | TRBV19 | 13 | NA | NA | TGTGCCAGTAGTCTCACCCTAGGGGGGACAGAGTACTTC | CASSLTLGGTEYF
TRBJ2-7 | TRBV15 | 15 | NA | NA | TGTGCCACCAGCGCCCCCGCGACAGGCCTCTACGAGCAGTACTTC | CATSAPATGLYEQYF
TRBJ2-1 | TRBV6-5 | 11 | NA | NA | TGTGCCAGCAGTTATATTGGTGAGCAGTTCTTC | CASSYIGEQFF
TRBJ2-1 | TRBV4-1 | 15 | NA | NA | TGCGCCAGCGCCACGAGGGCCCTCTCCTACAATGAGCAGTTCTTC | CASATRALSYNEQFF
TRBJ2-7 | TRBV14 | 15 | TRBD2 | NA | TGTGCCAGCAGCCAAGGCGCTAGCGGGAGCTACGAGCAGTACTTC | CASSQGASGSYEQYF
TRBJ1-2 | TRBV4-3 | 16 | NA | NA | TGCGCCAGCAGCCAAGACATAAAAGGGAACAATTTTGGCTACACCTTC | CASSQDIKGNNFGYTF
TRBJ1-2 | TRBV4-2 | 15 | NA | NA | TGTGCCAGCAGCCCCAATCTAGCGGGAAGTTATGGCTACACCTTC | CASSPNLAGSYGYTF
TRBJ2-3 | TRBV7-2 | 13 | TRBD1 | NA | TGTGCCAGTGGGACAGATTACACAGATACGCAGTATTTT | CASGTDYTDTQYF
TRBJ1-1 | TRBV7-2 | 17 | NA | NA | TGTGCCAGCAGCTTATCCCCATTCTCTACTCGGAACACTGAAGCTTTCTTT | CASSLSPFSTRNTEAFF
TRBJ2-3 | TRBV6-5 | 15 | NA | NA | TGTGCCAGCAGCGCCGAGGGATGGTCCACAGATACGCAGTATTTT | CASSAEGWSTDTQYF
TRBJ2-2 | TRBV23-1 | 17 | NA | NA | TGCGCCAGCACTAAAAACGGGGAGAGCCCGAACACCGGGGAGCTGTTTTTT | CASTKNGESPNTGELFF
TRBJ1-1 | TRBV2 | 13 | TRBD1 | NA | TGTGCCCGGCGACAGGGTAGTGGCACTGAAGCTTTCTTT | CARRQGSGTEAFF
TRBJ1-1 | TRBV6-5 | 11 | TRBD1 | NA | TGTGCCAGCAGAACAGGGGAGATGGCTTTCTTT | CASRTGEMAFF
TRBJ2-7 | TRBV6-5 | 14 | NA | NA | TGTGCCAGCAGTTACGGGGGAGTCACCTACGAGCAGTACTTC | CASSYGGVTYEQYF
TRBJ1-2 | TRBV28 | 15 | TRBD1 | few | TGTGCCAGCAGTGATGGACAGGGGGATGTTTATGGCTACACCTTC | CASSDGQGDVYGYTF
TRBJ1-2 | TRBV6-1 | 16 | TRBD1 | NA | TGTGCCAGCAGTGAAGAATTAGGGGGCGGGGCTTATGGCTACACCTTC | CASSEELGGGAYGYTF
TRBJ2-4 | TRBV25-1 | 15 | NA | NA | TGTGCCAGCAGTCCTTCACGGGGTTTACAAAACATTCAGTACTTC | CASSPSRGLQNIQYF
TRBJ1-5 | TRBV6-2/TRBV6-3 | 18 | TRBD1 | NA | TGTGCCAGCAGTCATCGGGACAGGGGGGGATATAGCAATCAGCCCCAGCATTTT | CASSHRDRGGYSNQPQHF